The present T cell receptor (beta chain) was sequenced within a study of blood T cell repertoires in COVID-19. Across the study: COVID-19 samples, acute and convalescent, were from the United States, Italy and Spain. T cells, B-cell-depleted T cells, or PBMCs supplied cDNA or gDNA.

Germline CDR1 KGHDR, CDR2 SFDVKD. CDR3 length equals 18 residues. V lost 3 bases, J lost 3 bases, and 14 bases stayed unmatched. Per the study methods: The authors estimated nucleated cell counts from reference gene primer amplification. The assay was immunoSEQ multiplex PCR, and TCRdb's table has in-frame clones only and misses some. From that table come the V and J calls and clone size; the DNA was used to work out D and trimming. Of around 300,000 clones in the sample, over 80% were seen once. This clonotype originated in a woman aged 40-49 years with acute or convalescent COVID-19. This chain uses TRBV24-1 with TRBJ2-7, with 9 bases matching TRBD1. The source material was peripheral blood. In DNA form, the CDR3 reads TGTGCCACCAGTGATCCTCCGGGACAGGGTAAGGTAAGCTACGAGCAGTACGTC. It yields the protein CATSDPPGQGKVSYEQYV.